This T cell receptor beta chain emerged from a study of technical replicates of blood from a few donors. The length of the CDR3 is 14 residues. The ends lost 4 bases at V and 6 bases at J; junction bases unmatched: 3. Germline-derived CDR1 and CDR2 are LNHDA and SQIVND (reference sequence). Profiled with immunoSEQ multiplex PCR; TCRdb holds only in-frame clones, not every one. The sample includes tens of thousands of clones, roughly 94% seen only once; the top ten take approximately 0.4%. The sequence derives from a human donor in good health. V is TRBV19 and J is TRBJ1-2; 12 bases are shared with TRBD1. Specimen: T cells isolated from PBMCs. The CDR3: CASSRDRGLDGYTF. CDR3 sequence (DNA): TGTGCCAGTAGTAGGGACAGGGGGCTGGATGGCTACACCTTC.